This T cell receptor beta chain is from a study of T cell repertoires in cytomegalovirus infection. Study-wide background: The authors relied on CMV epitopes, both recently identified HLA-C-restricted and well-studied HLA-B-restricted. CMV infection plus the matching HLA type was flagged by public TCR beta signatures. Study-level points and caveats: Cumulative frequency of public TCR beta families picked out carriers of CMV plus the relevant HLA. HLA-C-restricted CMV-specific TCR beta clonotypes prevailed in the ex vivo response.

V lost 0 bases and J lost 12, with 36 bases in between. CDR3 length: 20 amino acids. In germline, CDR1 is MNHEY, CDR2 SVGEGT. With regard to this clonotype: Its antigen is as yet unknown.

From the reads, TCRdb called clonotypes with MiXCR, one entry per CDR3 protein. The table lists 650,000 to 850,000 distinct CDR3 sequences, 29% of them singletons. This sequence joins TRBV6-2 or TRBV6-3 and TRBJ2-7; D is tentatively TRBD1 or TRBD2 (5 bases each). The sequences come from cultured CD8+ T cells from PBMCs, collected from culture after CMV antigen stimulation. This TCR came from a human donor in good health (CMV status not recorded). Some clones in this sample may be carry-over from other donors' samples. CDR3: CASSYSRAFDRARNLAEVYV. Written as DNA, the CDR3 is TGTGCCAGCAGTTACTCGCGAGCCTTTGACAGAGCCCGAAACCTAGCTGAGGTGTACGTC.